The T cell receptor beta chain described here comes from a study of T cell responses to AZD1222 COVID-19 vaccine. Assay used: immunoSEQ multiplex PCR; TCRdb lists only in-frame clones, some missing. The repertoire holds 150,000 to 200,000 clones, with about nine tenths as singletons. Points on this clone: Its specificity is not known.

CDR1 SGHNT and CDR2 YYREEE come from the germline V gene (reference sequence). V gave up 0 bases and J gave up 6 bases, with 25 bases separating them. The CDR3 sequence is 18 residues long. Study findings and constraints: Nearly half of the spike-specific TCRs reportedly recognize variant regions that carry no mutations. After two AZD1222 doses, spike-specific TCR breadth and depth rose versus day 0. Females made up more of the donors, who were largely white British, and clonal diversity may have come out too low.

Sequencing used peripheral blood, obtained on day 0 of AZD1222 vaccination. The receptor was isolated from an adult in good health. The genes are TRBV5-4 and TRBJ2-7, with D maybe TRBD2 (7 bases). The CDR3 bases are TGTGCCAGCAGCTTGGAGGGGGGGGCTCGTTCGAGTCGCGGCGAGCAGTACTTC. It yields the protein CASSLEGGARSSRGEQYF.